The clone carrying this T cell receptor (beta chain) was picked up one time. What it binds is not known. These data belong to a study of cytomegalovirus exposure and HLA in healthy donors. In the study overall: The 120 validation repertoires were produced on the same platform as the 700 or so repertoires of the first cohort. This was reported in a later analysis. Broader study findings: Most TCR sequences were rare, but some public TCRs occurred in many donors. The study recorded more than 150 TCR beta chains that were cytomegalovirus-associated.

The assay was immunoSEQ multiplex PCR, and TCRdb's table has in-frame clones only and misses some. Of 100,000 to 120,000 clones listed, approximately 89% are singletons. Germline V gene sequence: CDR1 MGHRA, CDR2 YSYEKL. The CDR3 totals 11 residues. V was trimmed by 2 bases and J by 5 bases, leaving 4 bases between them. The sequencing input was PBMCs. The receptor comes from a woman younger than 30 in good health and CMV-seronegative. The genes are TRBV4-1 and TRBJ2-7; D gene unclear. The CDR3 sequence: CASSQSNEQYF. CDR3 sequence (DNA): TGCGCCAGCAGCCAATCCAACGAGCAGTACTTC.